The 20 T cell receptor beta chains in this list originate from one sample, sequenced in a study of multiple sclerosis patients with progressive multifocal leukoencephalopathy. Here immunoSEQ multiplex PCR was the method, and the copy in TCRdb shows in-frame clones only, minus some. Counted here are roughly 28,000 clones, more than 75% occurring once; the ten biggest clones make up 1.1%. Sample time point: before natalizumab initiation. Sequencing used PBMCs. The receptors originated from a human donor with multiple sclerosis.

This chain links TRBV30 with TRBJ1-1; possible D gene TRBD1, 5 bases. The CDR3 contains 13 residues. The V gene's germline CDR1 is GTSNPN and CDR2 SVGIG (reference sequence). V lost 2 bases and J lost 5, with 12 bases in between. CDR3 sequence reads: CAWSMGLGTEAFF. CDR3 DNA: TGTGCCTGGAGTATGGGGCTCGGGACTGAAGCTTTCTTT.

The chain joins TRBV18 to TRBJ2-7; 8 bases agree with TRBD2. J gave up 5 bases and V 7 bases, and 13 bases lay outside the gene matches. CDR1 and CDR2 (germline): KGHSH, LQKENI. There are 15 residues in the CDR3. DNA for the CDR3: TGTGCCAGCTGCCGGGGGGGGGCAGATCAGGACGAGCAGTACTTC. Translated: CASCRGGADQDEQYF.

The CDR3 loop is CASSEWTSGGGEQFF. Here the CDR3 DNA reads TGTGCCAGCAGCGAATGGACTAGCGGGGGGGGTGAGCAGTTCTTC. The rearrangement links TRBV6-5 to TRBJ2-1; 15 bases fit TRBD2. From germline, CDR1 is MNHEY and CDR2 SVGAGI. After removal of 6 bases from V and 9 bases from J, the junction contained 6 bases not matched to a gene. This CDR3 has 15 residues.

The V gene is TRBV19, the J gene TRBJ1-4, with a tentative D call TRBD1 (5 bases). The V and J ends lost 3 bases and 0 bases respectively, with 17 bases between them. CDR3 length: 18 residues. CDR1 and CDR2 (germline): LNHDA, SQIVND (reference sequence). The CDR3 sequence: CASSMKWVRVPTNEKLFF. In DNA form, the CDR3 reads TGTGCCAGTAGTATGAAGTGGGTCAGGGTACCAACTAATGAAAAACTGTTTTTT.

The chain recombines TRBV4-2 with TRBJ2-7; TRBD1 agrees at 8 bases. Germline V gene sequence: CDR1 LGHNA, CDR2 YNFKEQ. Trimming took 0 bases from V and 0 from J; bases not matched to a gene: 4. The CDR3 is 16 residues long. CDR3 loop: CASSQDQGAPSYEQYF. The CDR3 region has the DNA TGTGCCAGCAGCCAAGATCAGGGGGCCCCCTCCTACGAGCAGTACTTC.

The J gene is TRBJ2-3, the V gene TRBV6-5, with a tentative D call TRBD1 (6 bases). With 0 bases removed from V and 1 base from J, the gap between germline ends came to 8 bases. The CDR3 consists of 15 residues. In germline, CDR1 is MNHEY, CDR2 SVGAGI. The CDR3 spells CASSYSAGGTDTQYF. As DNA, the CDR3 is TGTGCCAGCAGTTACTCCGCAGGGGGCACAGATACGCAGTATTTT.

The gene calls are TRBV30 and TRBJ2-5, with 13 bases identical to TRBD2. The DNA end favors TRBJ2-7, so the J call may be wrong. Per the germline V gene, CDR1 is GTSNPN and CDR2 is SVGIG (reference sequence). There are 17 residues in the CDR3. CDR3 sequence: CAWSLGLAGYFDYEQYF. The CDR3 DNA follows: TGTGCCTGGAGTTTGGGACTAGCGGGGTACTTCGACTACGAGCAGTACTTC.

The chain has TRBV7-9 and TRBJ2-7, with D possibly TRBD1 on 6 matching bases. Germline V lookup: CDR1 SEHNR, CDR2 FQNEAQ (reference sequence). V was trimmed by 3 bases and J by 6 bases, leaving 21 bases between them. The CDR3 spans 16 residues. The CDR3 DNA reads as TGTGCCAGCAGCTTCCCAATTTCGACAGGTACGATCGAGCAGTACTTC. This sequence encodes CASSFPISTGTIEQYF.

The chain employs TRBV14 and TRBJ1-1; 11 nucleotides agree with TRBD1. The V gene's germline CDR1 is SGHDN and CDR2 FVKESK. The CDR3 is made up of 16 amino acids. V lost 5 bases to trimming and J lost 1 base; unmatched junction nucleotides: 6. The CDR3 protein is CASSGRDRGANTEAFF. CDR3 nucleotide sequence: TGTGCCAGCAGCGGCCGGGACAGGGGGGCGAACACTGAAGCTTTCTTT.

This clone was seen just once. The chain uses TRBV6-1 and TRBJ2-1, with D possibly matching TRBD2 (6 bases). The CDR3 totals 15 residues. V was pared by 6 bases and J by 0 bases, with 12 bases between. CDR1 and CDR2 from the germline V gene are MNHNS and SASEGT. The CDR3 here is CASRAGTRSYNEQFF. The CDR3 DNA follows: TGTGCCAGCAGGGCCGGGACTCGCTCCTACAATGAGCAGTTCTTC.

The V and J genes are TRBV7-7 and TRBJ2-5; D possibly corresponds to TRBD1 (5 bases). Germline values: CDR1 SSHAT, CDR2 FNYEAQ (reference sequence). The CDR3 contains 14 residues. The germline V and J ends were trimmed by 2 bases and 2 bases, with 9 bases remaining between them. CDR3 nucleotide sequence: TGTGCCAGCAGCTTACAGGGTCGGCAAGAGACCCAGTACTTC. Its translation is CASSLQGRQETQYF.

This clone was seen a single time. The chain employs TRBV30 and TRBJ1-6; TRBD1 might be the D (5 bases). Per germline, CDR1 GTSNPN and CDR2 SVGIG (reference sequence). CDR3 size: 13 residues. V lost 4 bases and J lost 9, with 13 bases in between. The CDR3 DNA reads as TGTGCCTGGAAGGGGTGGGTGGGTTCACCCCTCCACTTT. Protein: CAWKGWVGSPLHF.

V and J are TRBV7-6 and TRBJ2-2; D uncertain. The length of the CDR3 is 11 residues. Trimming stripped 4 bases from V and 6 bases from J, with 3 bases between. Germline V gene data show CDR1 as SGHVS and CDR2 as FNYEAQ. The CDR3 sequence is CASSSPGELFF. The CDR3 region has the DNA TGTGCCAGCAGCTCCCCCGGGGAGCTGTTTTTT.

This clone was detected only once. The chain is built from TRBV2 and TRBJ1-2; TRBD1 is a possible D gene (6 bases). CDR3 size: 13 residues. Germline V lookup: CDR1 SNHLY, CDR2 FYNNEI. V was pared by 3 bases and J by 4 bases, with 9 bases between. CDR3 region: CASSETGIYGYTF. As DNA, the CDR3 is TGTGCCAGCAGTGAGACAGGAATCTATGGCTACACCTTC.

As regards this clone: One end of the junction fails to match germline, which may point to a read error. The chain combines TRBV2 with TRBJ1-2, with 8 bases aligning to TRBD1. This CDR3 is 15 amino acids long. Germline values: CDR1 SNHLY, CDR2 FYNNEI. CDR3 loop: CASSEDGQGDEIYAF. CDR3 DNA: TGTGCCAGCAGTGAGGACGGACAGGGCGACGAGATCTACGCCTTC.

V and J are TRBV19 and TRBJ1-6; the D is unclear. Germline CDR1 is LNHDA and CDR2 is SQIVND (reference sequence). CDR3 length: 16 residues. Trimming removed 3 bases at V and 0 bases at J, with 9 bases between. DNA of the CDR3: TGTGCCAGTAGTATCGCAGAGAGCTCCTATAATTCACCCCTCCACTTT. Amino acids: CASSIAESSYNSPLHF.

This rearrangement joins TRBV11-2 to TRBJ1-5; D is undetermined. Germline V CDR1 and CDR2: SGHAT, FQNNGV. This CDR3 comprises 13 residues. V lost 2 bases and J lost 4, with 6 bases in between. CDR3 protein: CASSLSGNQPQHF. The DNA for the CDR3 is TGTGCCAGCAGCTTAAGTGGAAATCAGCCCCAGCATTTT.

CDR3 sequence (DNA): TGTGCCAGCAGTTTATCGATGAGGCAGGGGGTTTACGAGCAGTACTTC. It translates to CASSLSMRQGVYEQYF. This chain joins TRBV27 and TRBJ2-5, with 7 bases identical to TRBD1. The DNA end favors TRBJ2-7, so the J call may be wrong. The CDR3 sequence is 16 residues long. Germline CDR1 and CDR2: MNHEY and SMNVEV (reference sequence).

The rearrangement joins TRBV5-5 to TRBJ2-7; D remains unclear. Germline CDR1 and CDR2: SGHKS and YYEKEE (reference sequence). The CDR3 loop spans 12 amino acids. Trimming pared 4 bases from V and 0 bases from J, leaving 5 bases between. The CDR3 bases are TGTGCCAGCAGCGCCTACTCCTACGAGCAGTACTTC. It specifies CASSAYSYEQYF.

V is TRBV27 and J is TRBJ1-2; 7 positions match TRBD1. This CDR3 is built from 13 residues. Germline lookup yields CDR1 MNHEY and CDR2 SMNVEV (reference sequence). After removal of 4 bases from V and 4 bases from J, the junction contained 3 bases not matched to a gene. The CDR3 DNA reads TGTGCCAGCAGTTCAGGGACAGTCTATGGCTACACCTTC. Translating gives CASSSGTVYGYTF.